The clone carrying this T cell receptor beta chain was seen ten or more times. Its antigen remains unidentified. Amplification of TCR beta CDR3 regions used RNA as the template. First-round RT-PCR with HTBI primers amplified the TCR CDR3 region. TCRdb passed the multiplex PCR reads through MiXCR, listing each CDR3 protein once. The sample has over 500,000 distinct CDR3 sequences, roughly 15% seen once; the top ten hold 17%. Fresh peripheral blood, about 9.6 ml, yielded the PBMCs. These data originate in a study of T cells in Graves' hyperthyroidism and ophthalmopathy. Whole-study findings and limits: A model of 13 V-J features distinguished ophthalmopathy from stable hyperthyroidism. Ophthalmopathy was predicted by the model a median of approximately 6 months ahead of onset.

V was pared by 2 bases and J by 4 bases, with 4 bases of the junction left unmatched. Germline V gives CDR1 MNHNY, CDR2 SVGAGI (reference sequence). The CDR3 is made up of 15 amino acids. The V call is TRBV6-6, the J call TRBJ2-3, with 9 bases aligning to TRBD2. The source material was blood. The sequence was obtained from a woman between 18 and 29 years old with Graves' ophthalmopathy. The CDR3 region is CASSYGGGASDTQYF. For the CDR3, the DNA is TGTGCCAGCAGTTACGGCGGGGGGGCCTCAGATACGCAGTATTTT.